The 6 T cell receptor beta chains presented below share a single source sample, sequenced in a study of OX40 agonist ivuxolimab in advanced cancers. Profiled with immunoSEQ multiplex PCR; TCRdb holds only in-frame clones, not every one. Among approximately 61,000 clones listed, 87% were seen once. The source was CD4+ or CD8+ T cells sorted from blood, collected in a trial of the OX40 agonist ivuxolimab. The receptor source for this set is an adult with an advanced solid tumor such as melanoma, head and neck, liver or kidney cancer.

The rearrangement joins TRBV7-8 to TRBJ2-5; 10 bases agree with TRBD2. There are 20 residues in the CDR3. Germline V gene sequence: CDR1 SGHVS, CDR2 FQNEAQ. With V trimmed by 1 base and J by 5 bases, 19 bases remained unmatched. The CDR3 DNA sequence: TGTGCCAGCAGCTTAGGCATCCTAGGGGTAACAAGCGGGGGGGCGGAGACCCAGTACTTC. This codes for CASSLGILGVTSGGAETQYF.

This chain links TRBV11-2 with TRBJ2-1, with 8 bases fitting TRBD1. In germline, CDR1 is SGHAT, CDR2 FQNNGV. V lost 1 base to trimming and J lost 0 bases; unmatched junction nucleotides: 2. The length of the CDR3 is 16 residues. In DNA form, the CDR3 reads TGTGCCAGCAGCTTAGGGACAGGGAGCTCCTACAATGAGCAGTTCTTC. It encodes CASSLGTGSSYNEQFF.

The chain links TRBV11-2 to TRBJ2-5; 13 positions match TRBD2. V shed 3 bases and J 4 bases; nucleotides not matched to a gene: 5. The germline gives CDR1 SGHAT, CDR2 FQNNGV. This CDR3 region has 16 residues. The CDR3 DNA reads TGTGCCAGCAGCTTCCGACTAGCGGGAGGATCAGAGACCCAGTACTTC. This codes for CASSFRLAGGSETQYF.

V gene TRBV29-1 combines with J gene TRBJ1-1; D is uncertain. This CDR3 comprises 14 residues. Between the trimmed V and J ends, which lost 4 bases and 3 bases, there was a span of 15 bases. CDR1 SQVTM and CDR2 ANQGSEA come from the germline V gene. The CDR3 loop is CSVVSTTGYTEAFF. The CDR3 DNA is TGCAGCGTTGTTTCCACCACGGGTTACACTGAAGCTTTCTTT.

This sequence joins TRBV7-6 and TRBJ2-1; 8 bases match TRBD2. Germline assignment: CDR1 SGHVS and CDR2 FNYEAQ. V shed 5 bases and J 10 bases; nucleotides not matched to a gene: 7. The CDR3 is 13 residues long. The CDR3 DNA follows: TGTGCCAGCAGCGGCCCCGGCGGGGGGGAGCAGTTCTTC. Protein product: CASSGPGGGEQFF.

This sequence joins TRBV19 and TRBJ2-5, with a weak D call TRBD2 (6 bases). Matching the DNA end better, TRBJ2-7 makes the J call doubtful. The CDR3 runs to 15 residues. From germline, CDR1 is LNHDA and CDR2 SQIVND (reference sequence). CDR3 in amino acids: CASRVSGKGTYEQYF. As DNA, the CDR3 is TGTGCCAGTAGGGTCTCAGGGAAGGGGACTTACGAGCAGTACTTC.